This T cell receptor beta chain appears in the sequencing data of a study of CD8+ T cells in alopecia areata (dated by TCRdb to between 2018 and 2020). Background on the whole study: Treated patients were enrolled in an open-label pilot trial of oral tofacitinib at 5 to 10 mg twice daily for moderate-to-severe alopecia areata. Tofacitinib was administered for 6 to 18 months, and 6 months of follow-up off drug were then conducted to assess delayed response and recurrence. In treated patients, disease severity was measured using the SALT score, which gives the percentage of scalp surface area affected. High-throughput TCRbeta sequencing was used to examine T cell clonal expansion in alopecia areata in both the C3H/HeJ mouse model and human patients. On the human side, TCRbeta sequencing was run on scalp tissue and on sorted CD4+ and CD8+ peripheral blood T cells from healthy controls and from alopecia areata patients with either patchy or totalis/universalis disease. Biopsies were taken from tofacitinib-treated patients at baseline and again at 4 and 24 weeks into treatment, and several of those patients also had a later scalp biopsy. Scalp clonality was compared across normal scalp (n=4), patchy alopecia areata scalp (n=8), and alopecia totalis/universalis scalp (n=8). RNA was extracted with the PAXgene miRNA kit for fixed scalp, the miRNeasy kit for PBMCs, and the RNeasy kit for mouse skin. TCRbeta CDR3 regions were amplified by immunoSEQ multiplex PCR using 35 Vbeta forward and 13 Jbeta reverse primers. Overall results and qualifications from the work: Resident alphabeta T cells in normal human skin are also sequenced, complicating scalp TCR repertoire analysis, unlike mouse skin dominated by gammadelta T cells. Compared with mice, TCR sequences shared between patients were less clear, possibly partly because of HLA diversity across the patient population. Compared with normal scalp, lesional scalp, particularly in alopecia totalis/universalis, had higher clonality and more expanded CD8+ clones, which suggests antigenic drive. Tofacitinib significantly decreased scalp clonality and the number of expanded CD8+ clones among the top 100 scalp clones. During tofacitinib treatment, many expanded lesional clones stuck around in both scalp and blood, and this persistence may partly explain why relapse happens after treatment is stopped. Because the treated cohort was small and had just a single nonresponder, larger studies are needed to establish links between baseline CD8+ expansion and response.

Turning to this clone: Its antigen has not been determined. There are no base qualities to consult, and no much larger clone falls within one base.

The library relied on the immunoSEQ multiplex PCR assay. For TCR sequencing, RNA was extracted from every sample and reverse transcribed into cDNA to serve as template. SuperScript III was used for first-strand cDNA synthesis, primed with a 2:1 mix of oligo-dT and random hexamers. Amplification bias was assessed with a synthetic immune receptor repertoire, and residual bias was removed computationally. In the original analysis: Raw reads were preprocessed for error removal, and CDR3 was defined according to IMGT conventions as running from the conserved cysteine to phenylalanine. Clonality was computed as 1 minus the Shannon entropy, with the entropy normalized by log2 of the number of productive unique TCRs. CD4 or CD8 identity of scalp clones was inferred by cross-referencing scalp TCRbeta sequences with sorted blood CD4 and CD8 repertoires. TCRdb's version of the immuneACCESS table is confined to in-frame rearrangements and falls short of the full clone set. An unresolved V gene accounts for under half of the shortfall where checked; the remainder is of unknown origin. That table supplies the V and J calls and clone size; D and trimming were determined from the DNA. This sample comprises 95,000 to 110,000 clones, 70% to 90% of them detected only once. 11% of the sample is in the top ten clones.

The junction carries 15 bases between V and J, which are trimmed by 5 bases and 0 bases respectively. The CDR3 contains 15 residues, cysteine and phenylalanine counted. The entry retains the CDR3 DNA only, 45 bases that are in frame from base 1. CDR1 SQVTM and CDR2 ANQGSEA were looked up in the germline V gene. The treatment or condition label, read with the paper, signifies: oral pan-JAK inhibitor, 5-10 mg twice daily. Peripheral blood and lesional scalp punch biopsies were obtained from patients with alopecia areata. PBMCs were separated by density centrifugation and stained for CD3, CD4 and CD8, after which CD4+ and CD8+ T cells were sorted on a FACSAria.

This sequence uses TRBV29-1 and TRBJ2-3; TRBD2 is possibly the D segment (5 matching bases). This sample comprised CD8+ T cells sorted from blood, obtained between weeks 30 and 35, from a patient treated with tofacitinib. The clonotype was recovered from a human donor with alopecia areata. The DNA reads TGCAGCGTTCCGAGTGGGGAGAGAAGCACAGATACGCAGTATTTT. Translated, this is CSVPSGERSTDTQYF.